This T cell receptor beta chain was obtained from a study of blood T cell repertoires in COVID-19. Study details: T cells, B-cell-depleted T cells, or PBMCs provided the cDNA or gDNA that served as material.

Germline values: CDR1 KGHSH, CDR2 LQKENI. CDR3 length equals 16 residues. Trimming cost V 2 bases and J 0 bases, with 12 bases left between them. As processed by the authors: Amplification of reference gene primers provided the estimated nucleated cell counts. TCRdb's table, derived via immunoSEQ multiplex PCR, lists solely in-frame clones and lacks some. V, J and clone size were drawn from that table, and D and trimming were deduced from the DNA. The sample shows 140,000 or so clones, 90% of them seen only once. The gene calls are TRBV18 and TRBJ2-3; a possible D gene is TRBD2 (6 bases). This receptor was taken from a woman aged 80 or over with acute or convalescent COVID-19. Material for sequencing was peripheral blood. CDR3 bases: TGTGCCAGCTCACCAATGGGGGGAAGTAGCACAGATACGCAGTATTTT. This encodes CASSPMGGSSTDTQYF.